These 18 T cell receptor beta chains were all obtained from the same sample, sequenced in a study of blood T cell repertoires in COVID-19. The table came from immunoSEQ multiplex PCR; TCRdb's copy has only in-frame clones and leaves some out. Among around 200,000 clones listed, 70% to 85% were seen once. Source material: peripheral blood. These receptors all come from a human donor in a cohort sampled during active COVID-19.

The gene calls are TRBV5-1 and TRBJ1-6; D is unresolved. Germline V gene data show CDR1 as SGHRS and CDR2 as YFSETQ. The CDR3 runs 17 residues. Trimming removed 0 bases at V and 0 bases at J, with 10 bases between. DNA for the CDR3: TGCGCCAGCAGCTTGGCTGGGCGTAGCTCCTATAATTCACCCCTCCACTTT. Protein product: CASSLAGRSSYNSPLHF.

This chain joins TRBV5-1 and TRBJ2-3; 12 nucleotides line up with TRBD2. The CDR3 length is 16 residues. Germline V lookup: CDR1 SGHRS, CDR2 YFSETQ. The junction had 4 bases not matched to a gene; V was cut back by 4 bases and J by 1 base. The CDR3 nucleotides read TGCGCCAGCAGCACAAGACTAGCGGGGGGCACAGATACGCAGTATTTT. Amino acids: CASSTRLAGGTDTQYF.

J is TRBJ2-3 and V is TRBV11-2, with 9 bases aligning to TRBD1. The CDR3 loop spans 15 amino acids. The ends lost 3 bases at V and 3 bases at J; junction bases unmatched: 4. Germline-derived CDR1 and CDR2 are SGHAT and FQNNGV. The CDR3 loop reads CASSFRTGATDTQYF. The CDR3 DNA reads TGTGCCAGCAGCTTCCGGACAGGGGCGACAGATACGCAGTATTTT. The variable domain in full, with the rest retrieved from reference TRBV11-2 and TRBJ2-3, is EAGVAQSPRYKIIEKRQSVAFWCNPISGHATLYWYQQILGQGPKLLIQFQNNGVVDDSQLPKDRFSAERLKGVDSTLKIQPAKLEDSAVYLCASSFRTGATDTQYFGPGTRLTVL.

V usage is TRBV5-6 and J usage is TRBJ2-5; a possible D gene is TRBD1 (6 bases). The V gene's germline CDR1 is SGHDT and CDR2 YYEEEE. The germline V and J ends were trimmed by 0 bases and 2 bases, with 8 bases remaining between them. The CDR3 loop spans 14 amino acids. This chain's CDR3 is CASSLGGPQETQYF. CDR3 bases: TGTGCCAGCAGCTTGGGGGGGCCTCAAGAGACCCAGTACTTC.

J is TRBJ1-1 and V is TRBV10-1, with 7 positions matching TRBD1. The V segment lost 3 bases and the J segment 2 bases; nucleotides outside the gene matches: 9. The length of the CDR3 is 16 residues. Germline CDR1 reads WNHNN; CDR2 reads SYGVQD (reference sequence). The CDR3 DNA follows: TGCGCCAGCAGTGAATATCAAGGGGGCCTAAACACTGAAGCTTTCTTT. Encoded protein: CASSEYQGGLNTEAFF.

V gene TRBV4-2 combines with J gene TRBJ1-3; 8 bases agree with TRBD1. J gave up 2 bases and V 4 bases, and 10 bases lay outside the gene matches. Germline CDR1 LGHNA, CDR2 YNFKEQ. CDR3 size: 17 residues. The CDR3 reads CASSPRVQGAAGNTIYF. Here the CDR3 DNA reads TGTGCCAGCAGCCCGAGGGTTCAGGGGGCAGCTGGAAACACCATATATTTT.

This clone has more than one count but fewer than ten. The rearrangement links TRBV3-1 (or the pseudogene TRBV3-2) to TRBJ2-5; weak D call: TRBD1 (6 bases). Germline V gene sequence: CDR1 LGHDT, CDR2 YNNKEL (reference sequence). The CDR3 totals 13 residues. Between the trimmed V and J ends, which lost 4 bases and 4 bases, there was a span of 10 bases. The CDR3 DNA sequence: TGTGCCAGCAGCCCTATAGGGGGAGAGACCCAGTACTTC. Translated, it gives CASSPIGGETQYF.

The chain combines TRBV18 with TRBJ1-4; TRBD1 is a possible D gene (5 bases). The CDR3 spans 15 residues. Trimming took 0 bases from V and 5 from J, leaving 10 bases between them. The germline gives CDR1 KGHSH, CDR2 LQKENI. CDR3 region: CASSPPGTWNEKLFF. As DNA, the CDR3 is TGTGCCAGCTCACCACCAGGGACTTGGAATGAAAAACTGTTTTTT. The full variable domain, in which reference TRBV18 and TRBJ1-4 provide the parts outside the CDR3, is NAGVMQNPRHLVRRRGQEARLRCSPMKGHSHVYWYRQLPEEGLKFMVYLQKENIIDESGMPKERFSAEFPKEGPSILRIQQVVRGDSAAYFCASSPPGTWNEKLFFGSGTQLSVL.

The CDR3 DNA sequence: TGTGCCACCCTCCACTGGACGACCGGGGCTAGCGGGGGGGCCTCCTACGAGCAGTACTTC. Translating gives CATLHWTTGASGGASYEQYF. The rearrangement links TRBV2 to TRBJ2-7; 12 bases are a match to TRBD2. The J segment lost 0 bases and the V segment lost 10 bases, leaving 22 bases of the junction unmatched. Germline values: CDR1 SNHLY, CDR2 FYNNEI. The CDR3 is 20 amino acids.

V usage is TRBV11-1 and J usage is TRBJ1-4; 8 nucleotides agree with TRBD1. CDR3 length: 15 residues. Germline V CDR1 and CDR2: SGHAT, FQDESV (reference sequence). V shed 5 bases, J shed 3 bases, and the junction held 5 bases outside the gene matches. This chain's CDR3 is CASSLQGAANEKLFF. The CDR3 nucleotides read TGTGCCAGCAGCCTCCAGGGGGCAGCTAATGAAAAACTGTTTTTT.

This chain uses TRBV7-9 with TRBJ2-4, with 13 positions matching TRBD2. Germline V CDR1 and CDR2: SEHNR, FQNEAQ (reference sequence). There are 15 residues in the CDR3. V shed 2 bases, J shed 7 bases, and the junction held 2 bases outside the gene matches. CDR3 sequence: CASSLPGLAGNIQYF. In DNA form, the CDR3 reads TGTGCCAGCAGCTTACCGGGACTAGCGGGGAACATTCAGTACTTC.

The genes are TRBV28 and TRBJ1-2, with D possibly matching TRBD1 (6 bases). V lost 2 bases to trimming and J lost 7 bases, with 11 bases between them. CDR3 size: 13 residues. In germline, CDR1 is MDHEN, CDR2 SYDVKM. Here the CDR3 DNA reads TGTGCCAGCAGTTTAGGGGGCGGAGGTGGCTACACCTTC. Amino acid sequence: CASSLGGGGGYTF.

This clone has a handful of counts. This chain joins TRBV5-5 and TRBJ2-7; possible D gene TRBD1, 6 bases. The CDR3 is 15 amino acids. The germline V and J ends were trimmed by 5 bases and 2 bases, with 17 bases remaining between them. Per the germline V gene, CDR1 is SGHKS and CDR2 is YYEKEE (reference sequence). The CDR3 here is CASSSPGHQPYEQYF. The CDR3 DNA reads as TGTGCCAGCAGTTCGCCGGGACACCAGCCCTACGAGCAGTACTTC.

V usage is TRBV12-3 or TRBV12-4 and J usage is TRBJ2-1, with 7 bases aligning to TRBD1. With V trimmed by 6 bases and J by 8 bases, 4 bases remained unmatched. The CDR3 consists of 12 residues. In DNA, the CDR3 is TGTGCCAGCAGCTTTACAGGGGATGAGCAGTTCTTC. Translation: CASSFTGDEQFF.

The chain employs TRBV30 and TRBJ1-1, with D perhaps matching TRBD1 (5 bases). The CDR3 covers 13 residues. The germline gives CDR1 GTSNPN, CDR2 SVGIG (reference sequence). V was pared by 5 bases and J by 5 bases, with 15 bases between. The CDR3 is CAWVDRRTTEAFF. CDR3 in DNA: TGTGCCTGGGTCGACAGACGAACAACTGAAGCTTTCTTT.

The V call is TRBV5-6, the J call TRBJ2-7; D is possibly TRBD2 (5 bases). V gave up 0 bases and J gave up 5 bases, with 6 bases separating them. Looked up from germline, CDR1 is SGHDT and CDR2 is YYEEEE. The CDR3 loop spans 12 amino acids. The CDR3 loop is CASSLGRNEQYF. The CDR3 bases are TGTGCCAGCAGCTTGGGGAGGAACGAGCAGTACTTC.

The J gene is TRBJ1-6, the V gene TRBV5-5; D gene unclear. This CDR3 region has 14 residues. Trimming shortened V by 0 bases and J by 7 bases, and 8 bases separated the two germline ends. Germline assignment: CDR1 SGHKS and CDR2 YYEKEE (reference sequence). CDR3 in amino acids: CASSLVAGNSPLHF. CDR3 in DNA: TGTGCCAGCAGCTTGGTTGCAGGCAATTCACCCCTCCACTTT.

The chain is built from TRBV2 and TRBJ1-2, with D unresolved. In germline, CDR1 is SNHLY, CDR2 FYNNEI. The CDR3 is 14 amino acids. V lost 6 bases and J 3 bases, leaving 14 bases between the germline ends. CDR3 loop: CASRISRDDYGYTF. The CDR3 DNA sequence: TGTGCCAGCAGGATTAGCCGAGATGACTATGGCTACACCTTC.